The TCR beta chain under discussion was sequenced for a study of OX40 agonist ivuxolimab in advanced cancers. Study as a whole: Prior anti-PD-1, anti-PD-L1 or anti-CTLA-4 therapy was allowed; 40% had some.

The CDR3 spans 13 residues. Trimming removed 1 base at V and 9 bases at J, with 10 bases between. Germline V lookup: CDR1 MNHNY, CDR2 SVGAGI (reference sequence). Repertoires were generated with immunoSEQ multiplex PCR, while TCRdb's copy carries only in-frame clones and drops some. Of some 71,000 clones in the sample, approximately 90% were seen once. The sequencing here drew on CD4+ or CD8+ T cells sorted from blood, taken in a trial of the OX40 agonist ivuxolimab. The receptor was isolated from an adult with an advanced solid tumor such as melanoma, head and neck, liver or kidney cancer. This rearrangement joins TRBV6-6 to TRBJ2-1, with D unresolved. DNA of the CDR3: TGTGCCAGCAGTTACTTTGAAAAGGTTGAGCAGTTCTTC. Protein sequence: CASSYFEKVEQFF.